This T cell receptor beta chain was retrieved from a study of cytomegalovirus exposure and HLA in healthy donors. Both 60 Vbeta primers and 13 Jbeta primers went into the PCR. Per the study methods: Unique TCR beta chains numbered 60 million to 100 million in a later analysis, with around 10 million shared. Here immunoSEQ multiplex PCR was the method, and the copy in TCRdb shows in-frame clones only, minus some. The V and J calls and the clone size are those of that table, but D and trimming were determined from the DNA. The repertoire holds over 95,000 clones, over 65% seen once, with roughly 3% in the top ten. The length of the CDR3 is 15 residues. Germline lookup yields CDR1 SGHAT and CDR2 FQNNGV. V gave up 5 bases and J gave up 5 bases; unmatched junction bases: 5.

What was sequenced was PBMCs. The source is a female donor in good health and CMV-seronegative. The chain uses TRBV11-2 and TRBJ2-1, with 11 bases fitting TRBD2. The CDR3 spells CASSASSGGHNEQFF. In DNA form, the CDR3 reads TGTGCCAGCAGCGCCTCTAGCGGGGGGCACAATGAGCAGTTCTTC.